The source of this T cell receptor beta chain is a study of control samples from healthy donors and cancer patients (dated by TCRdb to the early 2020s). With regard to this clone: It lacks a known antigen. No much larger clone exists at a distance of one base, and base qualities are not known.

Trimming removed 7 bases from V and 4 bases from J; the gene matches leave 15 bases unexplained. CDR1 and CDR2 (SGHTA, FQGNSA) derive from the germline V gene. The CDR3 has 16 amino acids, counting the end cysteine and phenylalanine. The kept DNA is CDR3 alone, 48 bases in frame from the first base. Preparation of the library involved the immunoSEQ multiplex PCR assay. In TCRdb, the immuneACCESS table is reduced to in-frame sequences with V and J assigned. These tables do not hold every clone; where another copy was compared, an unresolved V gene accounts for under half, and the others remain unexplained. In all, the sample holds fewer than 80,000 clones, and around 91% of those were seen once. 5.5% to 7% of the sample comes from the top ten.

The chain uses TRBV7-2 and TRBJ2-7; the junction holds 8 bases that match TRBD2. This clonotype originated in a man between 60 and 75 years old with colorectal cancer. Sequenced: PBMCs. CDR3 loop: CASTSPEGVAGYEQYF. The DNA is as follows: TGTGCCAGCACCTCCCCAGAGGGGGTAGCGGGGTACGAGCAGTACTTC.